This T cell receptor beta chain was recovered during a study of identical twins. Study-wide findings and caveats: Analyses based on zero insertions could be partly confounded by invariant MAIT and iNKT cells. Beta clonotypes that were abundant in cord blood contained fewer insertions, a pattern absent from memory repertoires. Some out-of-frame alpha sequences were shared by twins, and these showed excess low generation probability.

To note about this clonotype: Its antigen is unknown.

Germline CDR1 MDHEN, CDR2 SYDVKM. Trimming stripped 5 bases from V and 5 bases from J, with 10 bases between. This CDR3 is 13 amino acids long. It was template switching that added a universal primer site, and there were unique molecular identifiers on the cDNA. TCRdb analysed the 5' RACE reads with MiXCR anew, one entry per CDR3 protein. The sample carries some 1,700,000 distinct CDR3 sequences, around 33% recorded once. Material: cord blood. This TCR came from a newborn girl in good health. V usage is TRBV28 and J usage is TRBJ2-1, with D unclear. Here the CDR3 DNA reads TGTGCCAGCAGTGCACAGAGTCACAATGAGCAGTTCTTC. It specifies CASSAQSHNEQFF.